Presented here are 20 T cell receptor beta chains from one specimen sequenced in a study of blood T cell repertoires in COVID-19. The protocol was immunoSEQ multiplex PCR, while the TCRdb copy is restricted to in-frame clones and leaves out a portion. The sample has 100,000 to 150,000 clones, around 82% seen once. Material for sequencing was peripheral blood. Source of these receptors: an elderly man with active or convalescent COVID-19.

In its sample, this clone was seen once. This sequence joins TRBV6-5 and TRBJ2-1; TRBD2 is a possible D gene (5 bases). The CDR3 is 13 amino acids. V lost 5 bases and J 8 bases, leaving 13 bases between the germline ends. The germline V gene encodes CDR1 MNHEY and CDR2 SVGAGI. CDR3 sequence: CASSLSPGYEQFF. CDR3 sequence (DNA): TGTGCCAGCAGTCTGTCCCCGGGGTATGAGCAGTTCTTC.

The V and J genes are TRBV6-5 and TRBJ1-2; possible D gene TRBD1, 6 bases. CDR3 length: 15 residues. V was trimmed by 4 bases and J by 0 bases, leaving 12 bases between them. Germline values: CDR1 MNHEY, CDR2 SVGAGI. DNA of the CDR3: TGTGCCAGCAGTTCTGACAGGAGATCTAACTATGGCTACACCTTC. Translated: CASSSDRRSNYGYTF.

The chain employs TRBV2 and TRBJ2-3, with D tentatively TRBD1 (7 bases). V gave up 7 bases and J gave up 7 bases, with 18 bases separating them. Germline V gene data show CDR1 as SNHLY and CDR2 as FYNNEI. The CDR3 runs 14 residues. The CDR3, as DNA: TGTGCCAGCATGCGGGACAGCTCGTATCATACGCAGTATTTT. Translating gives CASMRDSSYHTQYF.

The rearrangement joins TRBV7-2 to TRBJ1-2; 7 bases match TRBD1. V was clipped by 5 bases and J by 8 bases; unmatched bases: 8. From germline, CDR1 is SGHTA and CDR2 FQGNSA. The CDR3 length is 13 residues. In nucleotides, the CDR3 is TGTGCCAGCAGCGCGGACAGGTCGGGAGGCTACACCTTC. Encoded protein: CASSADRSGGYTF. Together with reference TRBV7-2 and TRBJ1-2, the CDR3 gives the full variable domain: GAGVSQSPSNKVTEKGKDVELRCDPISGHTALYWYRQSLGQGLEFLIYFQGNSAPDKSGLPSDRFSAERTGGSVSTLTIQRTQQEDSAVYLCASSADRSGGYTFGSGTRLTVV.

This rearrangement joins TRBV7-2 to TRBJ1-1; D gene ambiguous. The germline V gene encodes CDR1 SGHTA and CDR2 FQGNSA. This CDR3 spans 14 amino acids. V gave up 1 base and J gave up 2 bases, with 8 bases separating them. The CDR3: CASSLDVFNTEAFF. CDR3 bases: TGTGCCAGCAGCTTAGATGTCTTTAACACTGAAGCTTTCTTT.

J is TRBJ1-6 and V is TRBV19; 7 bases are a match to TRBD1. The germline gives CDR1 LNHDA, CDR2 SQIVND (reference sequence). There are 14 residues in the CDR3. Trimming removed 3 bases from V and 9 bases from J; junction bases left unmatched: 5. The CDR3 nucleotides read TGTGCCAGTAGTATTGCAGGGGGTGGTTCACCCCTCCACTTT. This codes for CASSIAGGGSPLHF.

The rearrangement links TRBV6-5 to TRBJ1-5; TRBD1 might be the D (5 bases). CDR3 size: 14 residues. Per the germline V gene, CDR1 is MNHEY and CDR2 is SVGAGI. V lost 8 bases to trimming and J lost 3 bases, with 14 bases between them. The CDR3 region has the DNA TGTGCCAGCTCACCGGGGGACTACAATCAGCCCCAGCATTTT. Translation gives CASSPGDYNQPQHF.

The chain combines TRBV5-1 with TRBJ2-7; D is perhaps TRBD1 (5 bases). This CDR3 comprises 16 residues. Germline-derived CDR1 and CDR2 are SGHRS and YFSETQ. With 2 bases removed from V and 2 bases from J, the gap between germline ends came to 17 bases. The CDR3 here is CASSFGPIPTAYEQYF. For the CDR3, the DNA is TGCGCCAGCAGCTTCGGGCCCATACCGACAGCCTACGAGCAGTACTTC.

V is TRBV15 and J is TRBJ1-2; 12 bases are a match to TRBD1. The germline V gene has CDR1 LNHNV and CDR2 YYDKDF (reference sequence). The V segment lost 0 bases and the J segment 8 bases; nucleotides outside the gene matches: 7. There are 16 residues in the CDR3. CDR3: CATSRDWGQGAKGYTF. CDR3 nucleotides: TGTGCCACCAGCAGAGATTGGGGACAGGGGGCAAAGGGCTACACCTTC. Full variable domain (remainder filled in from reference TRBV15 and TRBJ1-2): DAMVIQNPRYQVTQFGKPVTLSCSQTLNHNVMYWYQQKSSQAPKLLFHYYDKDFNNEADTPDNFQSRRPNTSFCFLDIRSPGLGDTAMYLCATSRDWGQGAKGYTFGSGTRLTVV.

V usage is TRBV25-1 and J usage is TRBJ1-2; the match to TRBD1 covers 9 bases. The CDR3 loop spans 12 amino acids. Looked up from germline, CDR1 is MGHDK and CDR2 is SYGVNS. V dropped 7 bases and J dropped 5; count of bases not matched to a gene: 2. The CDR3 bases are TGTGCCAGCAAGGACAGGGGTTATGGCTACACCTTC. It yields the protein CASKDRGYGYTF.

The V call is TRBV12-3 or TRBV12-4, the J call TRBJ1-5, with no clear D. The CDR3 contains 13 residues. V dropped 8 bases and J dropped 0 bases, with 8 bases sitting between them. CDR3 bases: TGTGCCAGCCGGGGTTATAGCAATCAGCCCCAGCATTTT. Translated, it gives CASRGYSNQPQHF.

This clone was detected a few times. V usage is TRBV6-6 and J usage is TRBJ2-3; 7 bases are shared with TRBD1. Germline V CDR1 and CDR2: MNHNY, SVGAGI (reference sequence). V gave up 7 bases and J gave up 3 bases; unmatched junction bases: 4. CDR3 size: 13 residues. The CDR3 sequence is CASTGTETDTQYF. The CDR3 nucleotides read TGTGCCAGCACCGGGACAGAAACAGATACGCAGTATTTT.

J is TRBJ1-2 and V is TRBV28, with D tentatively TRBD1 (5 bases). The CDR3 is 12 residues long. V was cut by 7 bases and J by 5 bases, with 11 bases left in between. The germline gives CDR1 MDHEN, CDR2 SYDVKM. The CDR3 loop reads CASTEAGYGYTF. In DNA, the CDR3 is TGTGCCAGCACAGAGGCAGGGTATGGCTACACCTTC.

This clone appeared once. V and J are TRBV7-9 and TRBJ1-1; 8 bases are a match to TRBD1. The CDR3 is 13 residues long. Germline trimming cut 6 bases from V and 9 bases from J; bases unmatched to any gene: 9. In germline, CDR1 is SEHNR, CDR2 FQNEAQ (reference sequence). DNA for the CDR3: TGTGCCAGCAGAACCGGGACAGGCATCAAAGCTTTCTTT. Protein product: CASRTGTGIKAFF.

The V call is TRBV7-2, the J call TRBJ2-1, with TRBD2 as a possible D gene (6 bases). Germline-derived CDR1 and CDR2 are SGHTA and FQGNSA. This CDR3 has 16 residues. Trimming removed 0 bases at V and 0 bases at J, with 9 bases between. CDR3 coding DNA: TGTGCCAGCAGCTTAGCGGTAGCGGTCTCCTACAATGAGCAGTTCTTC. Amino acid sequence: CASSLAVAVSYNEQFF.

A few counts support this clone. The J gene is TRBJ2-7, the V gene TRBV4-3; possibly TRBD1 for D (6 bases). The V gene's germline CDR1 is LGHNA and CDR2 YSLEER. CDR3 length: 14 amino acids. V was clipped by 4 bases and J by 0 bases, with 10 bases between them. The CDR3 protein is CASSPTRGSYEQYF. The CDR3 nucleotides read TGCGCCAGCAGCCCAACCAGGGGCTCCTACGAGCAGTACTTC.

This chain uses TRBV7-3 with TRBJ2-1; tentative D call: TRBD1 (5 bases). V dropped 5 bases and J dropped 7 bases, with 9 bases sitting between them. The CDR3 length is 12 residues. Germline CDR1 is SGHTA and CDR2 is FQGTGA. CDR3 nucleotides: TGTGCCAGCAGCCTCCGACAGAATGAGCAGTTCTTC. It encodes CASSLRQNEQFF.

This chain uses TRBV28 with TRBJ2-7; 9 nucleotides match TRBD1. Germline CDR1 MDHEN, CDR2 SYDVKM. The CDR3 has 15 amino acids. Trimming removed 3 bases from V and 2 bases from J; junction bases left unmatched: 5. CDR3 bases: TGTGCCAGCAGTTTGGGACAGGGTTACGCCTACGAGCAGTACTTC. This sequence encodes CASSLGQGYAYEQYF.

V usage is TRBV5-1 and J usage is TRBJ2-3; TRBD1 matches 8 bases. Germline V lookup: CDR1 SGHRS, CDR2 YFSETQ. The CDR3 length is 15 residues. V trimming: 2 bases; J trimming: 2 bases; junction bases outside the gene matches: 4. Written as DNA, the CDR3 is TGCGCCAGCAGCTTCGGACAGGGTGACACAGATACGCAGTATTTT. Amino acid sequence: CASSFGQGDTDTQYF.

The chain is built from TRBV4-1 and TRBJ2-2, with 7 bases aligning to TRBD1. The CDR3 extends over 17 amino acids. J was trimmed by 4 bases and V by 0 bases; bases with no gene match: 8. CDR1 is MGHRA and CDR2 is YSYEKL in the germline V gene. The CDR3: CASSQDGSGQSTGELFF. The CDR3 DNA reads TGCGCCAGCAGCCAAGATGGGTCGGGACAGAGCACCGGGGAGCTGTTTTTT.